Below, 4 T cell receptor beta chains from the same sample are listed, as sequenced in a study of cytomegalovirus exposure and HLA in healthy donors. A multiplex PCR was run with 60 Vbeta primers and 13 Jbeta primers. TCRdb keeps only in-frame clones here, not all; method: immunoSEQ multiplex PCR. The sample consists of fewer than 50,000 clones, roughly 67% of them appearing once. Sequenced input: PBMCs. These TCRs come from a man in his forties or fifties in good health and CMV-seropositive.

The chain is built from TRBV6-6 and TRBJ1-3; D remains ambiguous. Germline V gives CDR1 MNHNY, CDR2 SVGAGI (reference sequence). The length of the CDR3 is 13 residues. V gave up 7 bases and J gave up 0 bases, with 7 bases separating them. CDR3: CASTRDSGNTIYF. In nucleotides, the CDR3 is TGTGCCAGCACTCGAGACTCTGGAAACACCATATATTTT.

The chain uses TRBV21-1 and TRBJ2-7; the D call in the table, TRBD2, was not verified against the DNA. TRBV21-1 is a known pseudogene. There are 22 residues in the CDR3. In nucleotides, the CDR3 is TGTGCCAGCAGCAAAGCACCCAGGAACGGGAACGGGCCTACCAGTTTCGCCTACGAGCAGTACTTC. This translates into CASSKAPRNGNGPTSFAYEQYF.

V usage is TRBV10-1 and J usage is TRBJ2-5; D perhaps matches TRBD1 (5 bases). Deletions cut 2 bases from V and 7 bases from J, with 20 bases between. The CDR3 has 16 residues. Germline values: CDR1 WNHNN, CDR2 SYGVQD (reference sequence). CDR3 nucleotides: TGCGCCAGCAGTGAGACAGGTTCATTGGGTTTAAGGACCCAGTACTTC. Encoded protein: CASSETGSLGLRTQYF.

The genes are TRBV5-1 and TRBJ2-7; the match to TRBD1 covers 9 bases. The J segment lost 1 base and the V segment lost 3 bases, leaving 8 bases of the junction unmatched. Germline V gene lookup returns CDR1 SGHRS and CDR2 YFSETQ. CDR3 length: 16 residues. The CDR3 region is CASSYTTGGWSYEQYF. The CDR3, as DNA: TGCGCCAGCAGCTACACAACAGGGGGCTGGTCCTACGAGCAGTACTTC.